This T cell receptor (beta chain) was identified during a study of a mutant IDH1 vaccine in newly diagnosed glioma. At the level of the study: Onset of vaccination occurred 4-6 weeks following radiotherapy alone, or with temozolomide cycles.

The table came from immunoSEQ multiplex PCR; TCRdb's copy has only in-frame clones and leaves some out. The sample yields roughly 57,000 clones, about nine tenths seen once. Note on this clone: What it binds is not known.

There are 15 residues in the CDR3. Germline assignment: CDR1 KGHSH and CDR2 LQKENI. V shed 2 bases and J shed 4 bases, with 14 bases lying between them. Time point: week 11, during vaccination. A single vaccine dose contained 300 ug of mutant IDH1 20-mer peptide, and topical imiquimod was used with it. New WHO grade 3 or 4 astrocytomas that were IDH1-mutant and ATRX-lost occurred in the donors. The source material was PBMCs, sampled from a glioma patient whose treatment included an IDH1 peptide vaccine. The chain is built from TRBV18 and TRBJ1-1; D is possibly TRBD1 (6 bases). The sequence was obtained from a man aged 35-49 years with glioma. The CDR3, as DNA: TGTGCCAGCTCACCAAGGGCAGGGGAGGCCACTGAAGCTTTCTTT. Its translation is CASSPRAGEATEAFF.